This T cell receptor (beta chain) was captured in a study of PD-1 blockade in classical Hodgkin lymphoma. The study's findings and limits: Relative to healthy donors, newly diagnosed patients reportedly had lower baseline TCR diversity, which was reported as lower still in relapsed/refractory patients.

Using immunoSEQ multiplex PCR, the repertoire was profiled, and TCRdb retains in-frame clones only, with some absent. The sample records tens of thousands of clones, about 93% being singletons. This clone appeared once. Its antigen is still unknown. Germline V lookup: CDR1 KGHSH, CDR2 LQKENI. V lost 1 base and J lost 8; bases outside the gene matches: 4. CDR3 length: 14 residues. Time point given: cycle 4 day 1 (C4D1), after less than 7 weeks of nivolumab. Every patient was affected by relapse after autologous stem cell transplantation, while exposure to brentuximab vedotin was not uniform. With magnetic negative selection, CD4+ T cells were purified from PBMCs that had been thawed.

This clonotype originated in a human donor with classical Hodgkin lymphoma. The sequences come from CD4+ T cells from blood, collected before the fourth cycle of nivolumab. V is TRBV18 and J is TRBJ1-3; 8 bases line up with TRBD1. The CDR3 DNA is TGTGCCAGCTCACCACTTGACAGGGGTTACACCATATATTTT. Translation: CASSPLDRGYTIYF.